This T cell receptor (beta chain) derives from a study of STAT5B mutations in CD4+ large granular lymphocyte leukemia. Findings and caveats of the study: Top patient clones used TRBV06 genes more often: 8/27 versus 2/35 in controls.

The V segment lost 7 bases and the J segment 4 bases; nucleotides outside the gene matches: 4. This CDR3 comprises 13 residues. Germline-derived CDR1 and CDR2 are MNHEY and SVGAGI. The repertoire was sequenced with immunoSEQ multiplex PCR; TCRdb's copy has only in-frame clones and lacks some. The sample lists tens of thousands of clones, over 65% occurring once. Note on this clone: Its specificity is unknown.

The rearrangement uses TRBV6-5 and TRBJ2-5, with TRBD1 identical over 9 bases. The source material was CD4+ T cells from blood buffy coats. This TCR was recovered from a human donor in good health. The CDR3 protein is CASTDRGGETQYF. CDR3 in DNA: TGTGCCAGCACCGACAGGGGGGGAGAGACCCAGTACTTC.